This T cell receptor (beta chain) was captured by sequencing in a study of post-analysis software for immune sequencing data (dated by TCRdb to the mid-2010s). The study in broad terms: The recorded disease courses included relapsing-remitting, secondary progressive and progressive-relapsing multiple sclerosis, and some patients had no subtype annotation. The multiple sclerosis patient repertoires were compared with roughly twelve previously published healthy control repertoires from donors aged about 6 to 25 years. A subset of samples was prepared in parallel using single-end sample barcoding, then pooled and co-amplified after Illumina adapter ligation. Overall study outcomes, separate from this receptor: Patients showed significantly higher frequencies than controls for roughly five TRBV segments, among them TRBV5-6, TRBV5-1 and TRBV20-1. The control group was slightly older than the multiple sclerosis patient group. Direct clustering with F measure revealed strong co-clustering of samples prepared in the same batch, which led to a batch-effect correction. Significantly lower normalized Chao1 diversity was found in multiple sclerosis patients than in controls, suggesting substantial peripheral T-cell clonal expansion.

Library method: PCR. TCRdb names Illumina HiSeq 2500 as the instrument used. To reduce PCR and sequencing biases, unique molecular identifiers were built into the TCR beta cDNA libraries. Every 1 to 10 million input T cells yielded approximately 500,000 cDNA molecules, meaning each molecule approximated one T cell. The patient libraries were prepared and sequenced with the same protocol used for the earlier healthy control dataset. Samples belonging to the same batch were prepared together, multiplexed and sequenced on a shared HiSeq lane. Per the original workflow: MIGEC handled the raw barcoded reads, throwing out single-read molecular identifier groups before consensus assembly and CDR3 extraction. VDJtools was used for post-analysis of the clonotype tables, with diversity normalized by down-sampling every dataset to the smallest sample size. In repertoire overlap clustering, CDR3 amino acid sequences, but not nucleotide sequences, were matched to correct batch-related cross-sample contamination. The raw public reads went through TCRdb reprocessing: fastp at Q25, MiXCR clone calling, in-frame beta chains kept. For every CDR3 protein sequence, its rows merge into one entry that carries the most common genes and DNA. For this entry, the V and J calls and clone size follow TCRdb and not the study's own pipeline. For this sample the table gives more than 500,000 distinct CDR3 sequences, of which around 34% were detected only once. Approximately 6% of the sample is held by the ten biggest clonotypes.

TCR beta repertoires were profiled from peripheral blood of some 13 young patients with multiple sclerosis to demonstrate the VDJtools post-analysis software. The multiple sclerosis patients were children and adolescents ranging in age from about 6 to 17 years. Trimming removed 1 base from V and 4 bases from J, leaving 17 bases between the germline ends. The CDR3 sequence holds 17 residues, the cysteine and phenylalanine included. Only the CDR3 part of the read is kept: 51 bases, read in frame from the first base. As encoded in the germline V gene (reference sequence), CDR1 is SEHNR while CDR2 is FQNEAQ. Details on this clonotype: Its antigen has not been determined. Base-call qualities are not available, and no considerably larger clone is one nucleotide away.

The sequence is built from TRBV7-9 and TRBJ1-5; TRBD1 might be the D gene, on 6 matching bases. Input material: blood. The sequence derives from a girl under 18 with multiple sclerosis. The DNA is TGTGCCAGCAGCTTAGGGTACCCGGGACACAATAATCAGCCCCAGCATTTT. Its translation reads: CASSLGYPGHNNQPQHF.